The 21 T cell receptor beta chains presented below share a single source sample, sequenced in a study of T cell responses to AZD1222 COVID-19 vaccine. Data came from immunoSEQ multiplex PCR; TCRdb stores just in-frame clones and leaves some out. The sample has over 90,000 clones, about 94% seen once. Sequences were derived from peripheral blood, sampled 28 days after the second AZD1222 dose. The receptors here all came from an adult who received the AZD1222 COVID-19 vaccine.

This rearrangement joins TRBV6-5 to TRBJ2-4, with D uncertain. The CDR3 loop spans 13 amino acids. CDR1 MNHEY and CDR2 SVGAGI come from the germline V gene. Trimming left V 8 bases short and J 5 bases short, with 13 bases between. CDR3 protein: CASRLGNQNIQYF. The CDR3 DNA sequence: TGTGCCAGCCGTTTGGGTAACCAAAACATTCAGTACTTC.

V and J are TRBV5-6 and TRBJ1-5; D is uncertain. Trimming took 1 base from V and 10 from J, leaving 18 bases between them. This CDR3 contains 15 residues. Germline V gene lookup returns CDR1 SGHDT and CDR2 YYEEEE. CDR3: CASSLRGGEGQPQHF. The CDR3 coding sequence is TGTGCCAGCAGCTTGCGGGGTGGGGAGGGCCAACCCCAGCATTTT.

This CDR3 reads CSVVSGEHYGYTF. CDR3 nucleotide sequence: TGCAGCGTTGTATCAGGAGAACACTATGGCTACACCTTC. This chain connects TRBV29-1 to TRBJ1-2; no definite D call. CDR1 and CDR2 (germline): SQVTM, ANQGSEA. Trimming left V 4 bases short and J 3 bases short, with 12 bases between. CDR3 size: 13 residues.

The chain recombines TRBV10-3 with TRBJ2-7, with 12 bases that match TRBD2. Germline lookup yields CDR1 ENHRY and CDR2 SYGVKD. V shed 4 bases, J shed 0 bases, and the junction held 7 bases outside the gene matches. The CDR3 covers 17 residues. In DNA, the CDR3 is TGTGCCATCAGTGGAGGGCTAGCGGGGGGGAGCTCCTACGAGCAGTACTTC. The encoded protein is CAISGGLAGGSSYEQYF.

The V gene is TRBV7-9, the J gene TRBJ1-2; TRBD1 might be the D (6 bases). CDR3 size: 17 residues. V lost 5 bases and J 2 bases, leaving 21 bases between the germline ends. The germline V gene encodes CDR1 SEHNR and CDR2 FQNEAQ (reference sequence). The CDR3 nucleotides are TGTGCCAGCAGCGCCAATCGCCCAGGGGCACAAAACTATGGCTACACCTTC. This gives the protein CASSANRPGAQNYGYTF. Based on the CDR3 plus reference TRBV7-9 and TRBJ1-2, the full variable domain is DTGVSQNPRHKITKRGQNVTFRCDPISEHNRLYWYRQTLGQGPEFLTYFQNEAQLEKSRLLSDRFSAERPKGSFSTLEIQRTEQGDSAMYLCASSANRPGAQNYGYTFGSGTRLTVV.

The chain links TRBV27 to TRBJ2-5; a weak D match, TRBD2 (5 bases). CDR3 length: 14 amino acids. Deletions cut 3 bases from V and 7 bases from J, with 15 bases between. Germline-derived CDR1 and CDR2 are MNHEY and SMNVEV (reference sequence). The CDR3: CASSFSAGTGTQYF. The CDR3 DNA is TGTGCCAGCAGTTTCTCTGCGGGTACGGGGACCCAGTACTTC.

The rearrangement uses TRBV28 and TRBJ1-2; perhaps TRBD1 as D (6 bases). The CDR3 covers 14 residues. Germline CDR1 reads MDHEN; CDR2 reads SYDVKM. The V end lost 2 bases, the J end lost 4 bases, and 11 bases lay between the germline ends. This CDR3 reads CASSLVQGSYGYTF. CDR3 DNA: TGTGCCAGCAGTTTAGTGCAGGGGAGCTATGGCTACACCTTC.

The chain has TRBV14 and TRBJ2-5, with D hard to call. Trimming took 1 base from V and 4 from J, leaving 4 bases between them. Germline V gene lookup returns CDR1 SGHDN and CDR2 FVKESK. This CDR3 contains 12 residues. The CDR3 DNA reads TGTGCCAGCAGCCAAGTTGGAGAGACCCAGTACTTC. Translating gives CASSQVGETQYF.

The CDR3 sequence: CASRLRGSTEAFF. Here the CDR3 DNA reads TGTGCCAGCAGGTTGAGGGGTAGCACTGAAGCTTTCTTT. The genes are TRBV5-6 and TRBJ1-1; maybe TRBD1 (5 bases). The CDR3 runs 13 residues. V gave up 5 bases and J gave up 4 bases, with 12 bases separating them. Germline values: CDR1 SGHDT, CDR2 YYEEEE.

The chain combines TRBV14 with TRBJ1-1, with 7 nucleotides matching TRBD1. The V segment lost 4 bases and the J segment 4 bases; nucleotides outside the gene matches: 9. From germline, CDR1 is SGHDN and CDR2 FVKESK. The CDR3 length is 15 residues. This CDR3 reads CASSLQGGRFTEAFF. As DNA, the CDR3 is TGTGCCAGCAGCCTTCAGGGGGGAAGGTTCACTGAAGCTTTCTTT.

V and J are TRBV7-2 and TRBJ1-1; no clear D. In germline, CDR1 is SGHTA, CDR2 FQGNSA. The CDR3 length is 15 residues. V lost 1 base, J lost 5 bases, and 14 bases lay in between. CDR3 sequence reads: CASSLDPVRSTEAFF. CDR3 coding DNA: TGTGCCAGCAGCTTAGATCCAGTCAGAAGTACTGAAGCTTTCTTT. Variable domain in full (rest from reference TRBV7-2 and TRBJ1-1): GAGVSQSPSNKVTEKGKDVELRCDPISGHTALYWYRQSLGQGLEFLIYFQGNSAPDKSGLPSDRFSAERTGGSVSTLTIQRTQQEDSAVYLCASSLDPVRSTEAFFGQGTRLTVV.

The V and J genes are TRBV6-1 and TRBJ1-3, with D uncertain. This CDR3 has 15 residues. Germline V lookup: CDR1 MNHNS, CDR2 SASEGT. V shed 2 bases and J shed 2 bases, with 10 bases lying between them. The chain's CDR3 is CASSESSGAGNTIYF. CDR3 coding DNA: TGTGCCAGCAGTGAATCATCCGGAGCTGGAAACACCATATATTTT.

The J gene is TRBJ1-1, the V gene TRBV4-1; tentatively, D is TRBD1 (5 bases). This CDR3 is built from 13 residues. Germline V gene data show CDR1 as MGHRA and CDR2 as YSYEKL. V dropped 4 bases and J dropped 4 bases, with 10 bases sitting between them. CDR3 residues: CASSRGTGTEAFF. For the CDR3, the DNA is TGCGCCAGCAGCCGGGGGACCGGCACTGAAGCTTTCTTT.

This chain uses TRBV6-6 with TRBJ1-5; 8 bases match TRBD1. Per the germline V gene, CDR1 is MNHNY and CDR2 is SVGAGI (reference sequence). V lost 6 bases and J lost 0; bases outside the gene matches: 7. The CDR3 extends over 16 amino acids. CDR3 bases: TGTGCCAGCAGCATGACAGGGGTTTATAGCAATCAGCCCCAGCATTTT. It yields the protein CASSMTGVYSNQPQHF.

The chain carries TRBV2 and TRBJ2-7, with D possibly matching TRBD1 (5 bases). Trimming cost V 4 bases and J 5 bases, with 18 bases left between them. Germline V gene data show CDR1 as SNHLY and CDR2 as FYNNEI. There are 15 residues in the CDR3. The CDR3: CASSVEVARAHEQYF. The DNA of the CDR3 is TGTGCCAGCAGTGTAGAGGTAGCCAGGGCTCACGAGCAGTACTTC.

The chain has TRBV6-5 and TRBJ2-3; weak D call: TRBD2 (5 bases). CDR1 and CDR2 (germline): MNHEY, SVGAGI. Trimming removed 4 bases at V and 0 bases at J, with 8 bases between. This CDR3 is 14 amino acids long. The CDR3 reads CASSLGGSTDTQYF. The DNA for the CDR3 is TGTGCCAGCAGTTTAGGAGGAAGCACAGATACGCAGTATTTT.

The rearrangement links TRBV4-1 to TRBJ2-3; TRBD2 might be the D (7 bases). Germline V CDR1 and CDR2: MGHRA, YSYEKL. The V and J ends lost 0 bases and 6 bases respectively, with 16 bases between them. The CDR3 has 16 amino acids. As DNA, the CDR3 is TGCGCCAGCAGCCAAGATTCCGGGGGGCCAGGGGATACGCAGTATTTT. It specifies CASSQDSGGPGDTQYF.

The V and J genes are TRBV6-5 and TRBJ1-1; no definite D call. The germline V gene has CDR1 MNHEY and CDR2 SVGAGI. CDR3 length: 15 amino acids. The V gene lost 1 base and the J gene lost 6 bases, with 15 bases spanning the gap. The CDR3 here is CASSYFSSASAEAFF. In DNA form, the CDR3 reads TGTGCCAGCAGTTACTTCTCTTCAGCTAGCGCTGAAGCTTTCTTT.

CDR3 sequence: CASSTESRGLLNTEAFF. The CDR3 DNA reads TGTGCCAGCAGCACTGAGAGCAGGGGCCTACTAAACACTGAAGCTTTCTTT. J is TRBJ1-1 and V is TRBV4-2; TRBD1 is a possible D gene (6 bases). The CDR3 has 17 residues. The germline gives CDR1 LGHNA, CDR2 YNFKEQ. The V gene lost 5 bases and the J gene lost 2 bases, with 21 bases spanning the gap.

This rearrangement joins TRBV11-3 to TRBJ2-7; D is uncertain. Per the germline V gene, CDR1 is SGHNT and CDR2 is YENEEA. CDR3 length equals 13 residues. The V end lost 0 bases, the J end lost 1 base, and 4 bases lay between the germline ends. The CDR3 is CASSLESSYEQYF. Written as DNA, the CDR3 is TGTGCCAGCAGCTTAGAATCGTCCTACGAGCAGTACTTC.

The V and J genes are TRBV6-6 and TRBJ1-5, with D unresolved. The germline CDR1 and CDR2 sequences are MNHNY and SVGAGI (reference sequence). Trimming stripped 5 bases from V and 5 bases from J, with 16 bases between. This CDR3 has 15 residues. The CDR3 DNA reads TGTGCCAGCAGTCCCGGGCCCCAAGCCTATCAGCCCCAGCATTTT. Its protein product is CASSPGPQAYQPQHF.